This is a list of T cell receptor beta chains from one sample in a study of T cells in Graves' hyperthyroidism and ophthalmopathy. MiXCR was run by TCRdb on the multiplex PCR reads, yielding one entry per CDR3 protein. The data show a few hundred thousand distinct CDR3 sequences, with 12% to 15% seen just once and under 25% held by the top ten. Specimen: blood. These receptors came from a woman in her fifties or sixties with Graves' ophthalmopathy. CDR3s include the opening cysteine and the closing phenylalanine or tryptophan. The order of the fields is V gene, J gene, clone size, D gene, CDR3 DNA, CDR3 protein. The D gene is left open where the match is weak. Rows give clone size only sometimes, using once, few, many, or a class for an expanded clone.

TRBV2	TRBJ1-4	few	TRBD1	TGTGCCAGCAGTGAAAGGGGACAGGGGTCGTCCGGGAGGATCATGTTTTTT	CASSERGQGSSGRIMFF
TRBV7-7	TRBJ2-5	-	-	TGTGCTAGCAGCTTATACCCGCAAGAGACCCAGTACTTC	CASSLYPQETQYF
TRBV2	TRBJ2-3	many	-	TGTGCCAGCAGTGATAGTAGTGGGGGCACAGATACGCAGTATTTT	CASSDSSGGTDTQYF
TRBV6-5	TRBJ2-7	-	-	TGTGCCAGCAGTTCCCCGACAGGCTGGGAGCAGTACTTC	CASSSPTGWEQYF
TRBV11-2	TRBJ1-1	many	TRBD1	TGTGCCAGCAGCTGGGACAGGGTTACTGAAGCTTTCTTT	CASSWDRVTEAFF
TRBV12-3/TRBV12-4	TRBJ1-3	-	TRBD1	TGTGCCAGCAGTCCCGGGGCAGGGGGCTCTGGAAACGCCATATATTTT	CASSPGAGGSGNAIYF
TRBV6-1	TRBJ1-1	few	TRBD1	TGTGCCAGCAACGCAGGGGGTGACTTGGCTTTCTTT	CASNAGGDLAFF
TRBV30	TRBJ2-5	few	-	TGTGCCTGGAGTGTACCACCTCCGGGGGGCGAGACCCAGTACTTC	CAWSVPPPGGETQYF
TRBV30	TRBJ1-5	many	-	TGTGCCTGGAGTGAATCCGCGGATAGCAATCAGCCCCAGCATTTT	CAWSESADSNQPQHF
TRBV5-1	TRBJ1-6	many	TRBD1	TGCGCCAGCAGCTTGGAACAGGGGGCAGGACTCAATTCACCCCTCCACTTT	CASSLEQGAGLNSPLHF
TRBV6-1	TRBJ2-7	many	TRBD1	TGTGCCAGCAGGAGACAGGGTCAATACGAGCAGTACTTC	CASRRQGQYEQYF
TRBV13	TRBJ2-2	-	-	TGTGCCAGCAGCTCCGGGCCCTCACTGAACACCGGGGAGCTGTTTTTT	CASSSGPSLNTGELFF
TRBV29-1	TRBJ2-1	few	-	TGCACCGCGAAAAGTTTTGGCCGGGGGAACAATGAGCAGTTCTTC	CTAKSFGRGNNEQFF
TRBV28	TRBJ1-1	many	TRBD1	TGTGCCAGCAGTTTGACAGGGGGCTACACTGAAGCTTTCTTT	CASSLTGGYTEAFF
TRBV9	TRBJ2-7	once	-	TGTGCCAGCAGCGTAGGGGTAGCGTCCTACGAGCAGCACTTC	CASSVGVASYEQHF
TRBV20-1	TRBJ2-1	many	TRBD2	TGCAGTGCTAGAGAACAGACGGGGACTACAATGAGGGGGCAGTTCTTC	CSAREQTGTTMRGQFF
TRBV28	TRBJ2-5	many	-	TGTGCCAGCAGTTTAAAAGGAGGGGCAGAGACCCAGTACTTC	CASSLKGGAETQYF
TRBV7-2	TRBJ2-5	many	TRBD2	TGTGCCAGCAGCAAGGGACTAGCGGTCCAAGAGACCCAGTACTTC	CASSKGLAVQETQYF
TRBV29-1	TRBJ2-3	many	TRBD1	TGCAGCGTCCGGACAGGGGTTAGCACAGATACGCAGTATTTT	CSVRTGVSTDTQYF
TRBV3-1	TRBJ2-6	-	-	TGTGCCAGCAGCCAAGGTCGGCTTGGGGCTAGATCGGCTTTC	CASSQGRLGARSAF
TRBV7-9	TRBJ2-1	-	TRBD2	TGTGCCAGCAGCCGGACGGGCGGGAGGGCAAATGAGCAGTTCTTC	CASSRTGGRANEQFF
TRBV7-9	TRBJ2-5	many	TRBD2	TGTGCCAGCAGGGAAACTAGCGGGAAAGAGACCCAGTACTTC	CASRETSGKETQYF
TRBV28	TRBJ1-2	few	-	TGTGCCAGCAGTTTTCGGGACGCGGATCATGGCTACACCTTC	CASSFRDADHGYTF
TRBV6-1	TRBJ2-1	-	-	TGTGCCAGCGGCTCGACTTGGGCAGGCAACAATGAGCAGTTCTTC	CASGSTWAGNNEQFF
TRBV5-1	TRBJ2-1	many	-	TGCGCCAGCAGGGAGGTGAATGAGCAGTTCTTC	CASREVNEQFF
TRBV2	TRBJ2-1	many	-	TGTGCCAGCAGTGAGAGGGCGTGGAGCTCCTACAATGAGCAGTTCTTC	CASSERAWSSYNEQFF
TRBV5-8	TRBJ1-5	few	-	TGTGCCAGCAGCTTGGGGAAAGCGTATCAGCCCCAGCATTTT	CASSLGKAYQPQHF
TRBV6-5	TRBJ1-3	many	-	TGTGCCAGCAGTTACAGCAGGGTTGGAAACACCATATATTTT	CASSYSRVGNTIYF
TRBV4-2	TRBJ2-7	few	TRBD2	TGTGCCAGCAGCCTAGGACTAGCGGGGGTAGGGGTTTACGAGCAGTACTTC	CASSLGLAGVGVYEQYF
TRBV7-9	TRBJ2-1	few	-	TGTGCCAGCAGCTTAGACCAGGGGTGGAATGAGCAGTTCTTC	CASSLDQGWNEQFF
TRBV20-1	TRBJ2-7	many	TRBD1	TGCAGTGCTAGAGGGGACAGGGGGCCATACGAGCAGTACTTC	CSARGDRGPYEQYF
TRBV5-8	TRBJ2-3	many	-	TGTGCCAGCAGCTTACGATCCACAGATACGCAGTATTTT	CASSLRSTDTQYF
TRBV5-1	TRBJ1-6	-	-	TGCGCCAGCAGCTTGGTCGGCAGGGTGAGCTCCTATAATTCACCCCTCCACTTT	CASSLVGRVSSYNSPLHF
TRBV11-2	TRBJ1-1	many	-	TGTGCCAGCAGCCAGGGACCCACTGAAGCTTTCTTT	CASSQGPTEAFF
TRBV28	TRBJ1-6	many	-	TGTGCCAGCAGTTTACAAACAGGGTCGGCACCCCTCCACTTT	CASSLQTGSAPLHF
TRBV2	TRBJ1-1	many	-	TGTGCCAGCAGTGAACGAGTGAACACTGAAGCTTTCTTT	CASSERVNTEAFF
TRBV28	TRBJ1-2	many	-	TGTGCCAGCATAAGTTGGGGTGTTAGTGGCTACACCTTC	CASISWGVSGYTF
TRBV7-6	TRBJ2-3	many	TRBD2	TGTGCCAGCAGCTTGTGGACTAGCGGGATAGGGGCAGATACGCAGTATTTT	CASSLWTSGIGADTQYF
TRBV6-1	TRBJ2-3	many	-	TGTGCCAGCAGTACCAGACAGACAGATACGCAGTATTTT	CASSTRQTDTQYF
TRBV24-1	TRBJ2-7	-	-	TGTGCCACCAGTGATCGACAGGGAGGAACCCCTAAGCAGTACTTC	CATSDRQGGTPKQYF
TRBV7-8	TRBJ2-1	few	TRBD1	TGTGCCAGCAGCTTAGTTGACAGGGGGAGGGAGGGCTGGTTCTTC	CASSLVDRGREGWFF
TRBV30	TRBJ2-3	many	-	TGTGCCTGGTATCAGGGAGATACGCAGTATTTT	CAWYQGDTQYF
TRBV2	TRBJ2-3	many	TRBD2	TGTGCCAGCGGGAGGGTCGGGAGCGCAGATACGCAGTATTTT	CASGRVGSADTQYF
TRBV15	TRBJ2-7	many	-	TGTGCCACCAGCAGAGTGGAGGACTCCTACGAGCAGTACTTC	CATSRVEDSYEQYF
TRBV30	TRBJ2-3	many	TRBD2	TGTGCCTGGAGTCGTAGCGGGAATACGCAGTATTTT	CAWSRSGNTQYF
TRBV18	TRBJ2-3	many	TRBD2	TGTGCCAGCTCACCCCTTCTAGCGGGAGAAGATACGCAGTATTTT	CASSPLLAGEDTQYF
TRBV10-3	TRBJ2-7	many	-	TGTGCCATCAGCCGAAACCGGGACGACTACGAGCAGTACTTC	CAISRNRDDYEQYF
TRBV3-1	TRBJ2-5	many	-	TGTGCCAGCAGCCAAGAGGGTGAGACCCAGTACTTC	CASSQEGETQYF
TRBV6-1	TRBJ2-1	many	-	TGTGCCAGCAGTGGGGTCAATGAGCAGTTCTTC	CASSGVNEQFF
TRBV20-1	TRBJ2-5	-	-	TGCAGTGCTAGTAAAGAGACCCAGTACTTC	CSASKETQYF
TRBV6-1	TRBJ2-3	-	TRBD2	TGTGCCAGCAGCTCTAGCGGCCCAGGCACGCAGTATTTT	CASSSSGPGTQYF
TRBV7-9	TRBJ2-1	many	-	TGTGCCAGCAGCCCCCCCTCGGGAGGGGGCAAGTTCTTC	CASSPPSGGGKFF
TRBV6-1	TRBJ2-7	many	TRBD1	TGTGCCAGCAGTAGGGACAGGGCCCATTCCTACGAGCAGTACTTC	CASSRDRAHSYEQYF
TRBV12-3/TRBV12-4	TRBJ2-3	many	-	TGTGCCAGCAGTTACTACGGGGATACGCAGTATTTT	CASSYYGDTQYF
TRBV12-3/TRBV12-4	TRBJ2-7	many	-	TGTGCCAGCAGCGAGGGGAGTCTTTTACTTTCCTACGAGCAGTACTTC	CASSEGSLLLSYEQYF
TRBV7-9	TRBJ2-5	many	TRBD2	TGTGCCAGCAGCCCCCGACTAGCGGGAGAGGAAGAGACCCAGTACTTC	CASSPRLAGEEETQYF
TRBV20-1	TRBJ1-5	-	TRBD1	TGCAGTGCTCGACAGGACAGGTATCAGCCCCAGCATTTT	CSARQDRYQPQHF
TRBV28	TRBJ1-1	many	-	TGTGCCAGCAGTTTTTCATGGGACATTGGTGAAGCTTTCTTT	CASSFSWDIGEAFF
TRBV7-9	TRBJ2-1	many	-	TGTGCCAGCAGCTTAGATGGGGGGCGAGGTGAGCAGTTCTTC	CASSLDGGRGEQFF